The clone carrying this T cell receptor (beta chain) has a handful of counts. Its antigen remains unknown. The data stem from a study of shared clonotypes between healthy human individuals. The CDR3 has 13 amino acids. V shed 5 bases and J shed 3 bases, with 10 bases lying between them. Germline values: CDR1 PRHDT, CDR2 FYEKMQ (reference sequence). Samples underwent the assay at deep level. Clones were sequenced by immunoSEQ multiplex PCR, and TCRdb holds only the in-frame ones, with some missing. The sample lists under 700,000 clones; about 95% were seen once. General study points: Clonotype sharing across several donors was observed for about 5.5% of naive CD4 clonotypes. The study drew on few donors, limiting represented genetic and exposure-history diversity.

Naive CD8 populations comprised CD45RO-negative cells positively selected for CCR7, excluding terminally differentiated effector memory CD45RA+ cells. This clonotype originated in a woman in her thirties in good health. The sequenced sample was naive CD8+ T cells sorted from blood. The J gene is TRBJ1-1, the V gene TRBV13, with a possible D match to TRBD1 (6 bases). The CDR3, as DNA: TGTGCCAGCAGCCCAGAGGGGGACACTGAAGCTTTCTTT. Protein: CASSPEGDTEAFF.